The 3 T cell receptor beta chains below come from one sample, sequenced in a study of shared clonotypes between healthy human individuals. Libraries were prepared by immunoSEQ multiplex PCR; TCRdb keeps only in-frame clonotypes and omits some of them. The sample has millions of clones; 85% to 95% are singletons. What was sequenced was naive CD4+ T cells sorted from blood. The subset denotes: CD45RA+ positively selected. These receptor sequences come from a man aged 18 to 30 in good health.

This chain's CDR3 is CASSLVGGARTEAFF. CDR3 coding DNA: TGTGCCAGCAGCTTAGTGGGTGGGGCGCGCACTGAAGCTTTCTTT. The rearrangement links TRBV7-2 to TRBJ1-1; D might be TRBD1 (5 bases). Trimming stripped 1 base from V and 4 bases from J, with 13 bases between. This CDR3 region has 15 residues. Germline V gene lookup returns CDR1 SGHTA and CDR2 FQGNSA.

This chain uses TRBV28 with TRBJ1-2, with TRBD1 identical over 10 bases. In germline, CDR1 is MDHEN, CDR2 SYDVKM. This CDR3 region has 15 residues. Unmatched junction bases numbered 7, after V lost 5 bases and J lost 4 bases. The CDR3 sequence: CASSPPGQGTYGYTF. The CDR3 nucleotides read TGTGCCAGCAGTCCGCCGGGACAGGGGACCTATGGCTACACCTTC.

The chain uses TRBV27 and TRBJ1-4; a weak D match, TRBD1 (6 bases). Germline V lookup: CDR1 MNHEY, CDR2 SMNVEV (reference sequence). V gave up 3 bases and J gave up 7 bases, with 12 bases separating them. This CDR3 spans 14 amino acids. In DNA, the CDR3 is TGTGCCAGCAGTTTCCTCGGGGGCGGTGAAAAACTGTTTTTT. Translation: CASSFLGGGEKLFF.